This is a list of T cell receptor beta chains from one sample in a study of T cell repertoires and Cas9 in healthy adults. The protocol was immunoSEQ multiplex PCR, while the TCRdb copy is restricted to in-frame clones and leaves out a portion. The table shows 20,000 to 25,000 clones, with roughly nine tenths occurring only once. The specimen sequenced was CD4+ effector T cells (CD127+, CD25-, CD137-, CD154-) from PBMCs; culture status not recorded. These receptors originate from a human donor in good health. The CDR3 runs from the conserved cysteine through the conserved F or W. Fields, in order: V gene, J gene, CDR3 protein.

TRBV7-9,TRBJ1-5,CASSFKGDQPQHF
TRBV28,TRBJ2-4,CASSSQTGAGNIQYF
TRBV5-1,TRBJ1-6,CASSLDPGLASPLHF
TRBV5-1,TRBJ1-1,CASSRTLNTEAFF
TRBV27,TRBJ2-1,CASSSRINEQFF
TRBV11-3,TRBJ2-3,CASSSQEGATDTQYF
TRBV5-1,TRBJ2-7,CASSWGDRGSYEQYF
TRBV4-1,TRBJ1-2,CASSQGPGVNYGYTF
TRBV30,TRBJ2-7,CAWSVRGGRKYEQYF
TRBV18,TRBJ1-2,CASSPQGGFSHYGYTF
TRBV18,TRBJ1-1,CASSPQAGGAFF
TRBV2,TRBJ1-2,CASSAWSGNPYGYTF
TRBV6-6,TRBJ1-5,CASSLGFGNQPQHF
TRBV28,TRBJ1-2,CASSLYQEAYGYTF
TRBV28,TRBJ1-1,CASSPGTRNTEAFF
TRBV7-2,TRBJ2-3,CASSFLGGTDTQYF
TRBV5-1,TRBJ1-1,CASSPQKTGKTEAFF
TRBV6-5,TRBJ1-2,CASRRQGMSYTF
TRBV7-2,TRBJ1-2,CASSLAPWTEMNYGYTF
TRBV29-1,TRBJ1-2,CSGQRTGRYGGYTF
TRBV5-6,TRBJ2-3,CASSLQGTDTQYF
TRBV30,TRBJ1-1,CAWGGMNTEAFF
TRBV6-5,TRBJ1-3,CASESYGNTIYF
TRBV10-3,TRBJ1-5,CATRGQGEVAQPQHF
TRBV11-2,TRBJ2-5,CASSLPPGGAETQYF
TRBV10-1,TRBJ1-1,CASSESEDRVGYTEAFF
TRBV7-9,TRBJ2-7,CASSLEARYEQYF
TRBV6-5,TRBJ2-5,CASNPGTSGQETQYF
TRBV19,TRBJ1-1,CASPDIASMNTEAFF
TRBV14,TRBJ2-1,CASSQAGSGGAVSYNEQFF
TRBV25-1,TRBJ1-6,CASSELGGQKHSPLHF
TRBV4-2,TRBJ1-2,CASSPTAGGNYGYTF
TRBV5-4,TRBJ1-1,CASTTPEPPVLTEAFF
TRBV7-2,TRBJ1-4,CASSSPPPGNGLFF
TRBV9,TRBJ2-5,CASSVDGGVETQYF
TRBV11-2,TRBJ2-1,CASSLDRGPYNEQFF
TRBV9,TRBJ1-1,CASSVGTVMNTEAFF
TRBV23-1,TRBJ1-5,CASSRVIFTPQHF
TRBV9,TRBJ2-7,CASSVGGTGGERREQYF
TRBV16,TRBJ2-7,CASSQPSSGSTLGEQYF
TRBV29-1,TRBJ1-3,CSVGQGNTIYF
TRBV27,TRBJ1-6,CASSMTESYNSPLHF
TRBV5-5,TRBJ2-3,CASSSRTSGNTDTQYF
TRBV6-5,TRBJ2-7,CASKSSYGQHYEQYF
TRBV18,TRBJ2-7,CASFRKREVSYEQYF
TRBV6-6,TRBJ2-2,CASWGGWDTGELFF
TRBV28,TRBJ1-3,CASSTRFQGNTIYF
TRBV19,TRBJ2-3,CASRSNGQTRTDTQYF
TRBV20-1,TRBJ1-1,CSAYRLPEAFF
TRBV5-4,TRBJ2-3,CASSSPNSGSTDTQYF
TRBV2,TRBJ1-4,CASYAGSKLFF
TRBV6-6,TRBJ1-4,CASSTRQGSNEKLFF
TRBV7-9,TRBJ1-1,CASSLGGAPATEAFF